This record covers a single TCR beta chain. An end of the junction does not agree with germline; a read error may underlie this. Germline values: CDR1 MGHRA, CDR2 YSYEKL. The CDR3 spans 15 residues. This specimen belongs to a study of tumor and adjacent non-tumor tissue in lung cancer. TCRbeta libraries were built with three rounds of nested PCR, modified from ARM-PCR. TCRdb analysed the multiplex PCR reads with MiXCR anew, one entry per CDR3 protein. In the table there are some 99,000 distinct CDR3 sequences, 60% to 80% of which are singletons. RNA was extracted from bulk tissue without any cell sorting. Donors were chemotherapy-naive, newly diagnosed lung cancer surgical patients in China, August–late 2014.

V usage is TRBV4-1 and J usage is TRBJ2-5; no reliable D call. The clonotype originates from a woman in her sixties or seventies with non-small cell lung cancer. The sample comprised lung tumor tissue. The CDR3 DNA is TGCGCCAGCTGCCAAGATCGTGGTACAGTGGAGACCCAGTACTTC. Translated: CASCQDRGTVETQYF.